This T cell receptor (beta chain) was found in a study of healthy donors' naive CD4 and CD8 T cells (dated by TCRdb to the mid-2010s). Looking at the study overall: Donor selection covered three age groups (20-25, 40-50 and 60-70 years) with roughly 6 people in each, and the resulting cohort had a mean age of approximately 45 and was half female. For TCR alpha, a new primer set was designed to cover all functional IMGT alpha gene variants, and all other steps followed the beta-chain workflow. Rearranged TCR alpha and beta chains from naive CD4+ and CD8+ T cells were sequenced in the study to test how TCR variation relates to lineage commitment. Peripheral blood mononuclear cells were collected from about 18 healthy, unrelated individuals. The donors were HLA-typed by sequencing at HLA-A, -B, -C, -DRB1, -DQB1 and -DPB1, using the SBTexcellerator protocol, an ABI3130xl analyzer and SBTengine software.

Cells with a CD4+CD8-CD45RO-CD45RA+ profile were isolated by FACS and defined as naive CD4+ T cells, and those with a CD8+CD4-CD45RA+CD27bright profile were defined as naive CD8+ T cells. The antibodies used for sorting targeted CD4 (RPA-T4), CD8 (SK1), CD27 (O323), CD45RA (HI100) and CD45RO (UCHL1). Summary of the overall study and its limitations: In both chains, CD4+ lineage was associated with a positively charged CDR3 and CD8+ lineage with a negatively charged CDR3. V genes, J genes and CDR3 charge together appeared to explain roughly 14% of CD4/CD8 propensity variance, in a largely additive manner. The study did not directly address whether homeostatic proliferation of naive T cells might have biased the repertoire. Alpha and beta chains were sequenced in bulk and could not be paired, so combined chain effects were not evaluated. Naive CD4+ and CD8+ cells reportedly showed biased usage of most V and J gene segments, and this bias was consistent across donors and independent of HLA genotype.

Data came from a 454 GS FLX Titanium. A previously published linear amplification protocol was used to build the TCR libraries, starting from approximately 500 ng of total RNA. Sequencing was performed on the Roche/454 Genome Sequencer with Titanium chemistry. Per the authors' processing: Under 90,000 rearranged TCR alpha transcripts were sequenced from roughly 5 of the healthy donors. Duplicate transcripts were removed, and each unique TCR clonotype was defined by its CDR3 junction following IMGT nomenclature. Logistic regression in R 2.13.0 modeled CD4 versus CD8 status as a function of V and J genes, with adjustment for donor effects and Bonferroni correction for multiple testing. The public reads were reanalyzed by TCRdb: fastp trimming at Q25, MiXCR alignment, in-frame beta chains only. CDR3 protein duplicates are merged, each entry listing the most common genes and DNA. The V and J calls shown here were made by TCRdb, not taken from the authors' results. The sample has approximately 200,000 distinct CDR3 sequences on record, about 74% of them singletons. The biggest ten clones account for 2% to 2.5% of the sample.

From the cysteine up to the phenylalanine, the CDR3 has a length of 14 residues. The sequence is cut down to CDR3 DNA, 42 bases in frame from base 1. Sequences LGHNA (CDR1) and YNFKEQ (CDR2) are obtained from the germline V gene. Note on this clonotype: Its antigen remains undetermined. Germline is not matched at one junction end, which may reflect a read error.

Sequencing was done on a sample of naive CD4+ and CD8+ T cells sorted from blood, pooled from several donors. This specimen's cell subset or site label, interpreted: FACS-sorted naive CD4+ (CD45RO-CD45RA+) and naive CD8+ (CD45RA+CD27bright) T cells. The sequence links TRBV4-2 to TRBJ2-7, with the D gene not clear enough to name. The clonotype was recovered from a pool of human donors in good health; the sample pools cells from several healthy donors. The DNA reads TGCGCCAGCAGCCAAGATTGGGTTCTGAACGAGCAGTACTTC. This is translated as CASSQDWVLNEQYF.